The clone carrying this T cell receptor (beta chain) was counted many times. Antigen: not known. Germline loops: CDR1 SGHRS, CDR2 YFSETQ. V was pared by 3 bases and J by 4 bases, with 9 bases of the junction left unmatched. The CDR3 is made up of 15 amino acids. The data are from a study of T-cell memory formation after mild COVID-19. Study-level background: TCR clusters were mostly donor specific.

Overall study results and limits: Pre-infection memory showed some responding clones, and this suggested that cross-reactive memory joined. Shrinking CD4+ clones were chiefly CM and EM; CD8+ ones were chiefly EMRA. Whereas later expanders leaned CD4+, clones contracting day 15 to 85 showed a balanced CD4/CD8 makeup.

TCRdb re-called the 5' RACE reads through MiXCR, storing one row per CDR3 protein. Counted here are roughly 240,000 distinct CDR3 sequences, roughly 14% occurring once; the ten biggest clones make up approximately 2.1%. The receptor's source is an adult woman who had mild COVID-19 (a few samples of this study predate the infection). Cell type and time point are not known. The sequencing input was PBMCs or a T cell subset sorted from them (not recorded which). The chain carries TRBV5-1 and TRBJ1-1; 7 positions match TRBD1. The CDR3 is CASSSLIRDSTEAFF. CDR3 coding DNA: TGCGCCAGCAGCTCCCTGATCCGGGACAGCACTGAAGCTTTCTTT.